This entry concerns a single T cell receptor (beta chain). The antigen remains undetermined. The CDR3 is 16 residues long. Germline CDR1 and CDR2: MNHNS and SASEGT. Trimming stripped 2 bases from V and 0 bases from J, with 12 bases between. The table came from immunoSEQ multiplex PCR; TCRdb's copy has only in-frame clones and leaves some out. Of 25,000 to 30,000 clones in the sample, under 90% were seen once. This entry belongs to a study of T cell responses to AZD1222 COVID-19 vaccine. At the level of the study: Second doses were pooled across both intervals (about 4 or about 12 weeks). Study findings and constraints: Repertoires were sampled only after the peak T cell response. Possibly, clonal diversity was underestimated; donors were largely white British and included more females.

This receptor was identified in an adult in good health. The chain couples TRBV6-1 to TRBJ2-3; D is uncertain. Sequencing used peripheral blood, obtained on day 0 of AZD1222 vaccination. The CDR3 loop is CASSESPYPSTDTQYF. The CDR3 nucleotides are TGTGCCAGCAGTGAAAGCCCTTATCCCAGCACAGATACGCAGTATTTT.